A selection of T cell receptor beta chains follows, all from one sample in a study of T cell repertoires in cytomegalovirus infection. Each CDR3 protein is one row after TCRdb ran MiXCR on the reads. The top ten clones hold about 13% of a sample with 350,000 to 550,000 distinct CDR3 sequences, under 40% of them seen once. Sequencing used PBMCs. These receptors all stem from a human donor in good health (CMV status not recorded). Some clones in this sample may be carry-over from other donors' samples. CDR3s include the opening cysteine and the closing phenylalanine or tryptophan. A D gene is named only where the DNA matches it firmly. Expanded clones are given a class, and other clones once, few, many or no size at all.

TRBJ2-7,-,-,TRBV7-9,TGTGCCAGCAGCTCCACTCTTACCTACGAGCAGTACTTC,CASSSTLTYEQYF
TRBJ2-3,-,few,TRBV4-1,TGCGCCAGCAGCCCCGGGCCTCATGGGACAGATACGCAGTATTTT,CASSPGPHGTDTQYF
TRBJ1-4,-,-,TRBV18,TGTGCCAGCTCACCATCGACTTCAACTAATGAAAAACTGTTTTTT,CASSPSTSTNEKLFF
TRBJ2-3,TRBD2,few,TRBV7-2,TGTGCCAGCAGCGCGGGACTAGCGGGGAGCACAGATACGCAGTATTTT,CASSAGLAGSTDTQYF
TRBJ2-7,TRBD2,-,TRBV6-6,TGTGCCAGCAGTTCGCCGGGACTACCAATCTACGAGCAGTACTTC,CASSSPGLPIYEQYF
TRBJ2-5,TRBD1,once,TRBV6-6,TGTGCCAGCAGCGGACCAGGACAGGGGTTTGTCGGAGAGACCCAGTACTTC,CASSGPGQGFVGETQYF
TRBJ2-1,-,many,TRBV5-5,TGTGCCAGCAGCTTGTCCTACAATGAGCAGTTCTTC,CASSLSYNEQFF
TRBJ1-1,-,-,TRBV7-2,TGTGCCAGCAGCCCACTCCCGGGGAACACTGAAGCTTTCTGG,CASSPLPGNTEAFW
TRBJ1-6,-,many,TRBV7-2,TGTGCCAGCAGCTGGGGAGAGGGGGGGACCGTGGGTTATAATTCACCCCTCCACTTT,CASSWGEGGTVGYNSPLHF
TRBJ1-5,-,-,TRBV28,TGTGCCAGCAGTTCGTTCACAGGGTTAGAAGGCAATCAGCCCCAGCATTTT,CASSSFTGLEGNQPQHF
TRBJ2-5,-,many,TRBV11-2,TGTGCCAGCAGCTCACCGGACCAAGAGACCCAGTACTTC,CASSSPDQETQYF
TRBJ1-1,-,-,TRBV6-1,TGTGCCAGCAGGCCGCGGACCGATTTGACGAACACTGAAGCTTTCTTT,CASRPRTDLTNTEAFF
TRBJ1-1,-,-,TRBV19,TGTGCCAGTATTGGGGGGAACACTGAAGCTTTCTTT,CASIGGNTEAFF
TRBJ2-7,-,many,TRBV12-3/TRBV12-4,TGTGCCAGCAGCTTGGCAGGGGACTACGAGCAGTACTTC,CASSLAGDYEQYF
TRBJ2-1,-,many,TRBV7-2,TGTGCCAGCAGCATGACCAAACGGGATGAGCAGTTCTTC,CASSMTKRDEQFF
TRBJ1-1,-,few,TRBV27,TGTGCCAGCAGTTTCTCTGTGGGCACTGAAGCTTTCTTT,CASSFSVGTEAFF
TRBJ2-1,-,-,TRBV7-3,TGTGCCAGCAGCTTAACGGGGGAGTGGGGCAATGAGCAGTTCTTC,CASSLTGEWGNEQFF
TRBJ2-2,TRBD1,many,TRBV7-8,TGTGCCAGCAGCCTTGGACAGGGGGCGATGACCGGGGAGCTGTTTTTT,CASSLGQGAMTGELFF
TRBJ1-6,-,few,TRBV4-1,TGCGCCAGCAGCCAAGATCGAGCAGGGAATTCACCCCTCCACTTT,CASSQDRAGNSPLHF
TRBJ1-2,-,-,TRBV25-1,TGTGCCAGCAGTGGCAAAACGATACCATTTTCGTATGGCTACACCTTC,CASSGKTIPFSYGYTF
TRBJ1-2,-,-,TRBV18,TGTGCCAGCTCACCCGCTCCTGACTCCTATGGCTACACCTTC,CASSPAPDSYGYTF
TRBJ2-3,-,many,TRBV7-6,TGTGCCAGCAGCTTATTAACAGGGAGGTTGGCCGATACGCAGTATTTT,CASSLLTGRLADTQYF
TRBJ1-6,TRBD1,few,TRBV19,TGTGCCAGTAGGCTGACAGGGTTGGATAATTCACCCCTCCACTTT,CASRLTGLDNSPLHF
TRBJ1-3,-,many,TRBV27,TGTGCCAGCACCTCCCTGGGCCGGCGGGGGGCGGTTGGAAACACCATATATTTT,CASTSLGRRGAVGNTIYF
TRBJ1-1,-,few,TRBV7-9,TGTGCCAGCAGTTCCGAGGTCACTGAAGCTTTCTTT,CASSSEVTEAFF
TRBJ1-5,-,many,TRBV7-2,TGTGCCAGCAGCTTAAGGGCCTATAGCAATCAGCCCCAGCATTTT,CASSLRAYSNQPQHF
TRBJ1-5,-,many,TRBV6-5,TGTGCCAGCAGTTACTCCGGGGGGTGGAATCAGCCCCAGCATTTT,CASSYSGGWNQPQHF
TRBJ2-3,-,few,TRBV7-2,TGTGCCAGCAGCCCCAACTACCTTAGCACAGATACGCAGTATTTT,CASSPNYLSTDTQYF
TRBJ2-1,-,many,TRBV7-9,TGTGCCAGCAGCACACGACAGAGAAATGAGCAGTTCTTC,CASSTRQRNEQFF
TRBJ2-2,-,-,TRBV4-1,TGTGCCAGCAGCCAAGATGTGGCTAGGGCCACCGGGGAGCTGTTTTTT,CASSQDVARATGELFF
TRBJ1-1,-,-,TRBV12-3/TRBV12-4,TGTGCCAGCAGCCTCGGACCCACAGGACTAGACGCTGAAGCTTTCTTT,CASSLGPTGLDAEAFF
TRBJ2-5,-,-,TRBV7-8,TGTGCCAGCAGCTTAGGGACTAGAGGGGGTGACGGAGTAGATACCCAGTACTTC,CASSLGTRGGDGVDTQYF
TRBJ2-7,-,-,TRBV19,TGTGCCAGTACCCAGGGGCAAGGCGAGCAGTACTTC,CASTQGQGEQYF
TRBJ1-1,TRBD1,few,TRBV28,TGTGCCAGCAGTCTCGCCGGAGGGGGCCCTGAAGCTTTCTTT,CASSLAGGGPEAFF
TRBJ1-4,-,-,TRBV27,TGTGCCAGCAGTTTAACATATGGGGAGGCGACTAATGAAAAACTGTTTTTT,CASSLTYGEATNEKLFF